The subject of this entry is one T cell receptor (beta chain). This entry comes from a study of control samples from healthy donors and cancer patients. Method: immunoSEQ multiplex PCR; TCRdb's copy keeps in-frame clones and lacks some. This sample has tens of thousands of clones, with almost 85% found just once. Per the germline V gene, CDR1 is PRHDT and CDR2 is FYEKMQ (reference sequence). The CDR3 sequence is 14 residues long. The V end lost 8 bases, the J end lost 3 bases, and 16 bases lay between the germline ends. Material: blood. This TCR derives from a man aged 40-50 years in good health. The V and J genes are TRBV13 and TRBJ1-2; D unclear. CDR3 bases: TGTGCCAGCTTTCGGGAGGGCGAAGACTATGGCTACACCTTC. As protein: CASFREGEDYGYTF.